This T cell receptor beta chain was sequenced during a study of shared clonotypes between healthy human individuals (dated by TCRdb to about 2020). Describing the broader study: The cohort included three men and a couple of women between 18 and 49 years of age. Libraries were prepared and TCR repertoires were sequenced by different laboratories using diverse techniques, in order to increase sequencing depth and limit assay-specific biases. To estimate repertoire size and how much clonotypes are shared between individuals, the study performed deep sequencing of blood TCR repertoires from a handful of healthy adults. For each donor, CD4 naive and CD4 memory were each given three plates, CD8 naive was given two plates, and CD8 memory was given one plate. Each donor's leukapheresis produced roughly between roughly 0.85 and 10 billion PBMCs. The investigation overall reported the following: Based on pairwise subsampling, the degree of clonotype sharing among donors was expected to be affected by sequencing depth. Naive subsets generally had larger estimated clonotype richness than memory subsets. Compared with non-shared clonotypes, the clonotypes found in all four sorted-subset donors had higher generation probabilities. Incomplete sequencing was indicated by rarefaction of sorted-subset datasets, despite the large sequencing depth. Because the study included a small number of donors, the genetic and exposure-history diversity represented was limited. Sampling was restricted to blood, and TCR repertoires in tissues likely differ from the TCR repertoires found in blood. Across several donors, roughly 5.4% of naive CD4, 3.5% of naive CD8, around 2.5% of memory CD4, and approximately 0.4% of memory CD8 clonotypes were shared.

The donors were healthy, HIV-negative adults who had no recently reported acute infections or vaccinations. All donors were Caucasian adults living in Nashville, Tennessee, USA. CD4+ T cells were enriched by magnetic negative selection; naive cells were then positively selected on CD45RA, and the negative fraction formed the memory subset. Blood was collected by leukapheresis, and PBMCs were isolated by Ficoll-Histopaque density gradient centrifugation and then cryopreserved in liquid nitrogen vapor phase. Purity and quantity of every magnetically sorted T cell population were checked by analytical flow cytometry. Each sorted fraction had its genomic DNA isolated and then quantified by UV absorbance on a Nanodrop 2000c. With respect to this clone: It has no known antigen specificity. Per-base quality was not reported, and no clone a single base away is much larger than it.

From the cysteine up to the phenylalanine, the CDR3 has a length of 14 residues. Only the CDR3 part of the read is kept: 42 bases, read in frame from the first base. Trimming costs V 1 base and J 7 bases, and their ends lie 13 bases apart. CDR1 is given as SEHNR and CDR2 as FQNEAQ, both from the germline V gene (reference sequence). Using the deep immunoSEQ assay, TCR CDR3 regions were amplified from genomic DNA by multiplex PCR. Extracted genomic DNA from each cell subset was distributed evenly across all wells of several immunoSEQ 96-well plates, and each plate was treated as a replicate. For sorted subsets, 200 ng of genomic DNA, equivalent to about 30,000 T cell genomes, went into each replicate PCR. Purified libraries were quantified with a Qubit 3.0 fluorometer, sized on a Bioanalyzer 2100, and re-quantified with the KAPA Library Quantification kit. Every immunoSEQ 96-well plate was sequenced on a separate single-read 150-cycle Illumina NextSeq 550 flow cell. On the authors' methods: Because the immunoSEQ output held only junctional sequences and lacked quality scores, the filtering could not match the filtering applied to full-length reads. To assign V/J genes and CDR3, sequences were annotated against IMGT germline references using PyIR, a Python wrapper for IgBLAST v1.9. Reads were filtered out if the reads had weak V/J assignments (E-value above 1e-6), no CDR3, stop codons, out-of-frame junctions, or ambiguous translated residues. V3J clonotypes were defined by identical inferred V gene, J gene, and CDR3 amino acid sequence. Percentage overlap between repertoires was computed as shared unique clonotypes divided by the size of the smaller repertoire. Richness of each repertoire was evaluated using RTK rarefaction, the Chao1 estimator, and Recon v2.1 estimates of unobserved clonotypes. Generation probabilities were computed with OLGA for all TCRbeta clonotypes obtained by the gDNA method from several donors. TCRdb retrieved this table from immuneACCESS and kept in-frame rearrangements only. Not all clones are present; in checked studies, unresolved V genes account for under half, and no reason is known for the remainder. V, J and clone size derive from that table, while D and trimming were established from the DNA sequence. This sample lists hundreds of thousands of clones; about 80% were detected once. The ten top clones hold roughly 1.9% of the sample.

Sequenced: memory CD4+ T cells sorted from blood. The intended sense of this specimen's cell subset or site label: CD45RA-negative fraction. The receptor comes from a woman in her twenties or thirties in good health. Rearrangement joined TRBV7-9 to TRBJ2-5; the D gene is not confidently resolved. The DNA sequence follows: TGTGCCAGCAGCTTAGTGGCCTCTCCACCGACCCAGTACTTC. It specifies CASSLVASPPTQYF.